Listed below are T cell receptor beta chains from one sample, sequenced in a study of tumor and adjacent non-tumor tissue in lung cancer. Each CDR3 protein is one row after TCRdb ran MiXCR on the multiplex PCR reads. This table has under 150,000 distinct CDR3 sequences, around 67% appearing once. Sequenced material: lung tumor tissue. Every receptor here comes from a man between 60 and 70 years old with small cell lung cancer. CDR3s include the opening cysteine and the closing phenylalanine or tryptophan. Each record gives: clone size, V gene, J gene, D gene, CDR3 DNA, CDR3 protein. A D gene is named only where the DNA matches it firmly. Some rows mark clone size as missing; the rest say once, few, many or name a class of expanded clone.

NA,TRBV4-1,TRBJ2-7,NA,TGCGCCCGTAGCCTGGTGGAGAGCTCCTACGAGCAATACTTC,CARSLVESSYEQYF
many,TRBV12-3/TRBV12-4,TRBJ1-5,NA,TGTGCCAGCAGTTTAGAGGGAAGCAATCAGCCCCAGCATTTT,CASSLEGSNQPQHF
NA,TRBV29-1,TRBJ2-2,NA,TGCAGGGTTAGGGGGGGTTTCACCGGGGAGCTGTTTTTT,CRVRGGFTGELFF
many,TRBV7-3,TRBJ2-5,TRBD2,TGTGCCAGCAGCTTATGGGGCGGCGGGAGGGCTTCAGAGACCCAGTACTTC,CASSLWGGGRASETQYF
NA,TRBV7-2,TRBJ2-4,NA,TGTGCCAGCAGCTTAGTGTCCAGCGGAGCCAAAAACATTCAGTACTTC,CASSLVSSGAKNIQYF
NA,TRBV11-2,TRBJ2-3,NA,TGTACCAGCAGCTTAGCGGATAAAACAGATACGCAATATTTT,CTSSLADKTDTQYF
NA,TRBV4-1,TRBJ2-1,TRBD2,TGCGCCAGCAGCAATGATGGGGGGCTAGCGGGAGGACCCAATGAACAGTTCTTC,CASSNDGGLAGGPNEQFF
NA,TRBV11-3,TRBJ2-3,NA,TGTGCCAGCAGCTTAACCGGGAGAGCCACAGATACGCAGTATTTT,CASSLTGRATDTQYF
NA,TRBV6-1,TRBJ1-5,NA,TGTGCCAGCAGTGATATGGGAGAGGGCAATCAGCCCCAGCATTTT,CASSDMGEGNQPQHF
NA,TRBV20-1,TRBJ2-5,NA,TGCAGTGCTTCCGGCAGGGAGGTTGAGGAGACCCTGTACTTC,CSASGREVEETLYF
NA,TRBV30,TRBJ2-2,TRBD2,TGTGCCTGGAGTGCCTGGGGGGGTCTCGACACCGGGGAGCTGTTTTTT,CAWSAWGGLDTGELFF
NA,TRBV11-2,TRBJ2-3,NA,TGTGCCTGCAGCTTTGGGTCCAGGGTTACCATAGATACGCAGTATTTT,CACSFGSRVTIDTQYF
NA,TRBV7-9,TRBJ2-3,TRBD1,TGTGCCAGCAGCCCCGACAGGGGGCACACAGATACGCAGTATTTT,CASSPDRGHTDTQYF
NA,TRBV20-1,TRBJ2-7,NA,TGCAGTGCTAGACCCACAGGGACCACCTACGAGCAGTACTTC,CSARPTGTTYEQYF
NA,TRBV6-5,TRBJ2-3,TRBD2,TGTGACAGTAGTTACTTAACTACTAGCGGGAGAGCAGATACGCAGTATTTT,CDSSYLTTSGRADTQYF
many,TRBV6-5,TRBJ2-3,TRBD1,TGTGCCAGCAGAGACGACAGGGGCACAGATACGCAGTATTTT,CASRDDRGTDTQYF
NA,TRBV5-6,TRBJ2-2,NA,TGTGTCAGCAGCCGCCGAGGGCGGACCGGGGAGCTGTTTTTT,CVSSRRGRTGELFF
NA,TRBV20-1,TRBJ1-1,NA,TGCAGTGCGAGGGGACTTACGAACACTGAAGCTTTCTTT,CSARGLTNTEAFF
many,TRBV12-3/TRBV12-4,TRBJ2-1,TRBD2,TGTGCCAGCAGTTTAAAATTTATAAGCGGGAGCAATGAGCAGTTCTTC,CASSLKFISGSNEQFF
few,TRBV28,TRBJ2-3,NA,TGTGCCAGCAGTTTAGGAGGGGTCTACAGCACAGATACGCAGTATTTT,CASSLGGVYSTDTQYF
NA,TRBV20-1,TRBJ2-6,NA,TGCAGTGCGGGGGGATTCACCCGCTCTGGGGTCAACGTCCTGACTTTC,CSAGGFTRSGVNVLTF
NA,TRBV7-9,TRBJ2-3,NA,TGCGCCAACAGCCCCCAAGGGGGGGTAACAGATACGCAGTATTTT,CANSPQGGVTDTQYF
many,TRBV20-1,TRBJ2-1,NA,TGCAGTGCTCCTTCATCAGGGTTCTCCTACAATGAGCAGTTCTTC,CSAPSSGFSYNEQFF
NA,TRBV29-1,TRBJ1-1,NA,TGCAGCGTATCTCTTCAGGTGGCAGGGGAAGCTTTCTTT,CSVSLQVAGEAFF
medium-sized,TRBV11-1,TRBJ2-3,TRBD2,TGTGCCAGCAGCTACGGGAGGACCGGAAATACGCAGTATTTT,CASSYGRTGNTQYF
few,TRBV20-1,TRBJ1-1,TRBD1,TGCACGGCGACAGGGCCGCGAGGGGCTTTCTTT,CTATGPRGAFF
many,TRBV11-3,TRBJ2-7,NA,TGTGCCAGCAGCAAAGGTGATTCCTACGAGCAGTACTTC,CASSKGDSYEQYF